The 5 T cell receptor beta chains listed next were all sequenced from one sample in a study of blood T cell repertoires in COVID-19. Profiling relied on immunoSEQ multiplex PCR, and the TCRdb table lists in-frame clones only, not all of them. The data contain some 130,000 clones, around 89% of them singletons. The sequencing sample was made of peripheral blood. The receptors here all came from a man aged 60-69 years with active or convalescent COVID-19.

The chain employs TRBV9 and TRBJ2-2; the D is unclear. V shed 5 bases and J shed 5 bases, with 13 bases lying between them. The CDR3 is 14 amino acids. Germline V gives CDR1 SGDLS, CDR2 YYNGEE. This chain's CDR3 is CASRRQAETGELFF. For the CDR3, the DNA is TGTGCCAGCAGACGTCAGGCAGAAACCGGGGAGCTGTTTTTT.

The chain recombines TRBV30 with TRBJ1-2; 7 positions agree with TRBD1. Germline lookup yields CDR1 GTSNPN and CDR2 SVGIG (reference sequence). This CDR3 is 11 amino acids long. V lost 8 bases to trimming and J lost 7 bases; unmatched junction nucleotides: 7. CDR3 residues: CAGRQGPGYTF. In DNA, the CDR3 is TGTGCCGGAAGACAGGGTCCTGGCTACACCTTC.

The chain joins TRBV7-2 to TRBJ2-4; TRBD2 aligns across 12 bases. This CDR3 has 15 amino acids. J lost 8 bases, V lost 5 bases, and 7 bases had no gene match. The germline gives CDR1 SGHTA, CDR2 FQGNSA. The CDR3 DNA is TGTGCCAGCAGCCCTAGCGGGGGGGGTGTAGACATTCAGTACTTC. Its protein is CASSPSGGGVDIQYF. The full variable domain, its missing parts supplied by reference TRBV7-2 and TRBJ2-4, is GAGVSQSPSNKVTEKGKDVELRCDPISGHTALYWYRQSLGQGLEFLIYFQGNSAPDKSGLPSDRFSAERTGGSVSTLTIQRTQQEDSAVYLCASSPSGGGVDIQYFGAGTRLSVL.

The rearrangement links TRBV27 to TRBJ1-6; 8 bases are shared with TRBD1. Per germline, CDR1 MNHEY and CDR2 SMNVEV (reference sequence). V was pared by 8 bases and J by 13 bases, with 7 bases of the junction left unmatched. CDR3 length: 12 residues. Here the CDR3 DNA reads TGTGCCAGCCGCCTCCCAGGGGGCCCCCTCCACTTT. Amino acids: CASRLPGGPLHF.

V usage is TRBV5-1 and J usage is TRBJ1-4; 8 nucleotides align to TRBD1. This CDR3 is built from 15 residues. V was pared by 7 bases and J by 2 bases, with 7 bases of the junction left unmatched. Germline V gives CDR1 SGHRS, CDR2 YFSETQ. CDR3 DNA sequence: TGCGCCAGCCGCGGTACAGGGGGGACTAATGAAAAACTGTTTTTT. This gives the protein CASRGTGGTNEKLFF.